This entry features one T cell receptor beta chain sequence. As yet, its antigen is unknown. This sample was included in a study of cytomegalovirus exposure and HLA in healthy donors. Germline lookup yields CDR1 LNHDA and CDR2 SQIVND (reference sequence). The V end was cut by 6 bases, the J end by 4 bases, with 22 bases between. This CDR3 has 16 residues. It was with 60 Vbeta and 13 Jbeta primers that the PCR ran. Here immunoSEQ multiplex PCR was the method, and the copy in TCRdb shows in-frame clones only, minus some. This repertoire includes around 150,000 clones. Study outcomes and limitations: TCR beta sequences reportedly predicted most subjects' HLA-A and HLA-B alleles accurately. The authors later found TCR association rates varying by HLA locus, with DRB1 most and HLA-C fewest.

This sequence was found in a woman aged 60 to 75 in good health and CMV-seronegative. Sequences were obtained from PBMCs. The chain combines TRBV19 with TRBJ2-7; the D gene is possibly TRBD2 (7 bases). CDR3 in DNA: TGTGCCAGTAGGGGCCCCGGCGGGGGCTACGGGTACGAGCAGTACTTC. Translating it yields CASRGPGGGYGYEQYF.